A single sample is the source of the 31 T cell receptor beta chains below, sequenced in a study of response to subunit inactivated influenza vaccine. TCRdb ran MiXCR on the RT-PCR reads and lists one entry per CDR3 protein. In the table there are hundreds of thousands of distinct CDR3 sequences, 14% of which are singletons. The sequenced sample was PBMCs from blood, obtained roughly 15 days before vaccination. The source of these receptors is a man aged 45 to 65 who received an inactivated influenza vaccine.

This clonotype was recorded many times. The chain carries TRBV29-1 and TRBJ2-7, with D maybe TRBD2 (5 bases). CDR3 length: 11 amino acids. V lost 5 bases and J lost 8, with 13 bases in between. CDR1 is SQVTM, CDR2 ANQGSEA, per germline. The CDR3 reads CSVSSPGKQYF. CDR3 DNA: TGCAGCGTTAGTAGTCCCGGGAAGCAGTACTTC.

This clonotype was counted only a few times. The CDR3 region is CASSLVGDINTGELFF. Written as DNA, the CDR3 is TGTGCCAGCAGCTTAGTCGGAGACATAAACACCGGGGAGCTGTTTTTT. J is TRBJ2-2 and V is TRBV11-2; D is unresolved. V lost 1 base, J lost 2 bases, and 11 bases lay in between. This CDR3 spans 16 amino acids. The germline V gene has CDR1 SGHAT and CDR2 FQNNGV. The full variable domain, rest sourced from reference TRBV11-2 and TRBJ2-2, is EAGVAQSPRYKIIEKRQSVAFWCNPISGHATLYWYQQILGQGPKLLIQFQNNGVVDDSQLPKDRFSAERLKGVDSTLKIQPAKLEDSAVYLCASSLVGDINTGELFFGEGSRLTVL.

This clonotype was seen a handful of times. V and J are TRBV28 and TRBJ2-7; the D is unclear. Germline-derived CDR1 and CDR2 are MDHEN and SYDVKM. The CDR3 covers 16 residues. V lost 3 bases and J lost 1, with 16 bases in between. CDR3 loop: CASSFNLRRGSYEQYF. CDR3 DNA: TGTGCCAGCAGTTTTAACCTCAGGAGAGGATCCTACGAGCAGTACTTC.

The table lists this clonotype with a few counts. This chain uses TRBV12-3 or TRBV12-4 with TRBJ1-4; tentatively, D is TRBD1 (6 bases). The length of the CDR3 is 14 residues. V was shortened by 4 bases and J by 8 bases, with 14 bases between the two germline ends. Here the CDR3 DNA reads TGTGCCAGCAGTTCGGGGGCGCGAGCCGAAAAACTGTTTTTT. Amino acids: CASSSGARAEKLFF.

This clonotype was recorded a few times. The chain carries TRBV20-1 and TRBJ1-1; D is unclear. CDR1 and CDR2 (germline): DFQATT, SNEGSKA (reference sequence). This CDR3 spans 12 amino acids. Deletions cut 3 bases from V and 6 bases from J, with 11 bases between. CDR3 sequence reads: CSARRPSAEAFF. The CDR3 region has the DNA TGCAGTGCTAGGCGGCCCTCCGCTGAAGCTTTCTTT.

V gene TRBV7-6 combines with J gene TRBJ2-7; 11 nucleotides align to TRBD1. Germline-derived CDR1 and CDR2 are SGHVS and FNYEAQ. This CDR3 is 15 amino acids long. Trimming removed 5 bases from V and 6 bases from J; junction bases left unmatched: 9. CDR3: CASSPRTGGGAEQYF. DNA of the CDR3: TGTGCCAGCAGCCCTCGGACAGGGGGCGGGGCCGAGCAGTACTTC.

This clonotype appeared a few times. The rearrangement links TRBV20-1 to TRBJ1-4; D perhaps matches TRBD1 (5 bases). There are 15 residues in the CDR3. The germline CDR1 and CDR2 sequences are DFQATT and SNEGSKA (reference sequence). The V end was cut by 3 bases, the J end by 8 bases, with 19 bases between. The CDR3 DNA is TGCAGTGCTAGGAGGACCCAGGGAGATGGAGAAAAACTGTTTTTT. This gives the protein CSARRTQGDGEKLFF.

The chain couples TRBV15 to TRBJ2-5; possibly TRBD2 for D (5 bases). Trimming took 1 base from V and 5 from J, leaving 11 bases between them. Germline V gene data show CDR1 as LNHNV and CDR2 as YYDKDF (reference sequence). The CDR3 runs 14 residues. The CDR3 nucleotides are TGTGCCACCAGCAGAGTCCTGTCGGGGGAGACCCAGTACTTC. Protein: CATSRVLSGETQYF. The full variable domain, completed using reference TRBV15 and TRBJ2-5, is DAMVIQNPRYQVTQFGKPVTLSCSQTLNHNVMYWYQQKSSQAPKLLFHYYDKDFNNEADTPDNFQSRRPNTSFCFLDIRSPGLGDTAMYLCATSRVLSGETQYFGPGTRLLVL.

This clonotype was counted at least ten times. The chain combines TRBV4-2 with TRBJ1-4; D gene ambiguous. Germline V gives CDR1 LGHNA, CDR2 YNFKEQ. The CDR3 runs 16 residues. With 0 bases removed from V and 3 bases from J, the gap between germline ends came to 11 bases. The CDR3 sequence: CASSQERAGANEKLFF. DNA of the CDR3: TGTGCCAGCAGCCAAGAAAGGGCGGGTGCTAATGAAAAACTGTTTTTT.

Written as DNA, the CDR3 is TGTGCCAGCAGTTACGTCTCGGCCAGAGGCGCAGATACGCAGTATTTT. Translation gives CASSYVSARGADTQYF. The chain employs TRBV6-2 or TRBV6-3 and TRBJ2-3, with no clear D. The CDR3 contains 16 residues. Per the germline V gene, CDR1 is MNHEY and CDR2 is SVGEGT. The V end was cut by 2 bases, the J end by 4 bases, with 16 bases between.

J is TRBJ1-5 and V is TRBV18, with D possibly being TRBD1 (6 bases). The V end lost 4 bases, the J end lost 7 bases, and 17 bases lay between the germline ends. CDR3 size: 15 residues. The germline V gene has CDR1 KGHSH and CDR2 LQKENI. The CDR3 protein is CASSLEGGAGQPQHF. The CDR3 region has the DNA TGTGCCAGCTCACTAGAGGGGGGGGCCGGACAGCCCCAGCATTTT.

Only a few counts were recorded for this clonotype. This chain uses TRBV7-9 with TRBJ1-2; 8 bases match TRBD1. This CDR3 is built from 15 residues. CDR1 is SEHNR and CDR2 is FQNEAQ in the germline V gene (reference sequence). V trimming: 5 bases; J trimming: 2 bases; junction bases outside the gene matches: 7. CDR3 nucleotides: TGTGCCAGCAGCAAACCACAGGGGGAAAACTATGGCTACACCTTC. Protein sequence: CASSKPQGENYGYTF.

This clonotype has only a few counts. The J gene is TRBJ1-1, the V gene TRBV7-9; TRBD1 agrees at 9 bases. The CDR3 is 13 amino acids. The germline V gene encodes CDR1 SEHNR and CDR2 FQNEAQ (reference sequence). Losses at the gene ends were 5 bases for V and 7 bases for J; bases not matched to a gene: 5. CDR3 loop: CASSHRGLGEAFF. In DNA form, the CDR3 reads TGTGCCAGCAGCCACAGGGGGCTCGGTGAAGCTTTCTTT. The variable domain in full, with the rest retrieved from reference TRBV7-9 and TRBJ1-1, is DTGVSQNPRHKITKRGQNVTFRCDPISEHNRLYWYRQTLGQGPEFLTYFQNEAQLEKSRLLSDRFSAERPKGSFSTLEIQRTEQGDSAMYLCASSHRGLGEAFFGQGTRLTVV.

The chain combines TRBV6-2 or TRBV6-3 with TRBJ2-2, with 10 bases lining up with TRBD2. Germline V gives CDR1 MNHEY, CDR2 SVGEGT. The CDR3 sequence is 14 residues long. V lost 11 bases and J lost 4; bases outside the gene matches: 7. CDR3 sequence: CARRLAGSTGELFF. The CDR3 nucleotides read TGTGCCCGAAGACTAGCGGGCAGCACCGGGGAGCTGTTTTTT.

There are a few counts of this clonotype. The CDR3 bases are TGTGCCAGCAGCAAGGAACCGTACACTGAAGCTTTCTTT. Protein sequence: CASSKEPYTEAFF. This chain connects TRBV4-2 to TRBJ1-1; D not certain. CDR1 is LGHNA, CDR2 YNFKEQ, per germline. The CDR3 spans 13 residues. Trimming took 5 bases from V and 3 from J, leaving 10 bases between them.

This clonotype was counted a few times. The rearrangement uses TRBV7-8 and TRBJ2-1; D may be TRBD2 (6 bases). The CDR3 is 15 residues long. CDR1 is SGHVS and CDR2 is FQNEAQ in the germline V gene. With 5 bases removed from V and 5 bases from J, the gap between germline ends came to 16 bases. CDR3 loop: CASSPGVAVDNEQFF. CDR3 coding DNA: TGTGCCAGCAGCCCGGGAGTAGCGGTGGACAATGAGCAGTTCTTC.

This chain links TRBV28 with TRBJ2-6, with no clear D. The CDR3 runs 18 residues. Trimming cost V 2 bases and J 0 bases, with 14 bases left between them. CDR1 is MDHEN, CDR2 SYDVKM, per germline. Here the CDR3 DNA reads TGTGCCAGCAGTTTAAGGACCGCCGGAGTCTCTGGGGCCAACGTCCTGACTTTC. Residues: CASSLRTAGVSGANVLTF.

This clonotype was seen more than once but under ten times. The J gene is TRBJ1-2, the V gene TRBV20-1; D ambiguous. The germline V and J ends were trimmed by 6 bases and 8 bases, with 7 bases remaining between them. In germline, CDR1 is DFQATT, CDR2 SNEGSKA (reference sequence). The CDR3 contains 9 residues. The CDR3: CSAPQGYTF. Written as DNA, the CDR3 is TGCAGTGCCCCTCAAGGCTACACCTTC.

About this clonotype: One junction end disagrees with the germline gene, perhaps due to a read error. The chain joins TRBV29-1 to TRBJ1-2, with a weak D call TRBD1 (6 bases). Germline V gives CDR1 SQVTM, CDR2 ANQGSEA. The length of the CDR3 is 10 residues. CDR3 DNA: TGCAGCGCTGAACAGGGTGGCTACACCTTC. Residues: CSAEQGGYTF.

Regarding this clonotype: This clone may be a read error of a much larger clone one base away. CDR3 loop: CSVASGPVPVEQYF. As DNA, the CDR3 is TGCAGCGTAGCGTCCGGGCCCGTCCCTGTCGAGCAGTACTTC. The chain has TRBV29-1 and TRBJ2-7, with no clear D. V was trimmed by 6 bases and J by 6 bases, leaving 21 bases between them. Germline lookup yields CDR1 SQVTM and CDR2 ANQGSEA. The CDR3 consists of 14 residues.

This clonotype has ten or more counts. Relative to the germline gene, one junction end is altered; a read error may explain this. This chain uses TRBV12-3 or TRBV12-4 with TRBJ2-5, with D possibly being TRBD1 (5 bases). The CDR3 runs to 16 residues. The CDR3 sequence is CASSLEARANQETQYF. Here the CDR3 DNA reads TGTGCCAGCAGCTTAGAGGCCAGGGCTAACCAAGAGACCCAGTACTTC.

The rearrangement joins TRBV12-3 or TRBV12-4 to TRBJ1-2; D is perhaps TRBD1 (6 bases). CDR3 length: 12 amino acids. V lost 6 bases and J 8 bases, leaving 13 bases between the germline ends. CDR3: CASSRDNRGYTF. CDR3 coding DNA: TGTGCCAGCAGCCGGGACAATCGGGGCTACACCTTC.

This chain connects TRBV7-8 to TRBJ2-7, with 8 nucleotides matching TRBD1. The germline V gene has CDR1 SGHVS and CDR2 FQNEAQ. The CDR3 has 15 amino acids. After removal of 4 bases from V and 4 bases from J, the junction contained 9 bases not matched to a gene. The CDR3 sequence: CASSSRQGARYEQYF. The CDR3 DNA sequence: TGTGCCAGCAGCTCACGTCAGGGGGCTAGGTACGAGCAGTACTTC.

This clonotype was seen many times. This chain uses TRBV28 with TRBJ1-2; D is uncertain. The germline V gene has CDR1 MDHEN and CDR2 SYDVKM. The CDR3 totals 14 residues. Between the trimmed V and J ends, which lost 1 base and 0 bases, there was a span of 6 bases. The CDR3 spells CASSLYTSNYGYTF. The CDR3 bases are TGTGCCAGCAGTTTATATACCTCTAACTATGGCTACACCTTC.

In the case of this clonotype: Given a much more abundant clone one base away, this may be a read error. The chain combines TRBV5-1 with TRBJ1-1; 7 bases match TRBD1. Germline V gene lookup returns CDR1 SGHRS and CDR2 YFSETQ. The CDR3 runs 14 residues. In nucleotides, the CDR3 is TGCGCCAGCAGCTTGGCCGGACAGGATCCTGAAGTTTTCTTT. Amino acids: CASSLAGQDPEVFF.

This clonotype was counted a few times. The chain has TRBV4-3 and TRBJ1-3; D call uncertain. The V gene's germline CDR1 is LGHNA and CDR2 YSLEER. The CDR3 runs to 14 residues. Between the trimmed V and J ends, which lost 1 base and 2 bases, there was a span of 6 bases. CDR3 nucleotide sequence: TGCGCCAGCAGCCAAGCGTGGGCTGGAAACACCATATATTTT. It specifies CASSQAWAGNTIYF.

Only a few counts were recorded for this clonotype. V gene TRBV5-1 combines with J gene TRBJ2-1; possible D gene TRBD2, 6 bases. With 2 bases removed from V and 0 bases from J, the gap between germline ends came to 15 bases. From germline, CDR1 is SGHRS and CDR2 YFSETQ. The CDR3 length is 17 residues. The chain's CDR3 is CASSLNGGSGSYNEQFF. CDR3 DNA sequence: TGCGCCAGCAGCTTAAACGGGGGTAGCGGCTCCTACAATGAGCAGTTCTTC. The variable domain in full, with the rest retrieved from reference TRBV5-1 and TRBJ2-1, is KAGVTQTPRYLIKTRGQQVTLSCSPISGHRSVSWYQQTPGQGLQFLFEYFSETQRNKGNFPGRFSGRQFSNSRSEMNVSTLELGDSALYLCASSLNGGSGSYNEQFFGPGTRLTVL.

This clonotype showed up just a few times. The rearrangement uses TRBV12-3 or TRBV12-4 and TRBJ2-4, with 7 nucleotides matching TRBD2. The CDR3 consists of 15 residues. Trimming cost V 2 bases and J 1 base; bases outside gene matches: 2. CDR3 in DNA: TGTGCCAGCAGTTTATGGGGGGGGGCCAAAAACATTCAGTACTTC. Protein product: CASSLWGGAKNIQYF.

V usage is TRBV11-2 and J usage is TRBJ2-6, with 11 bases lining up with TRBD2. The V segment lost 5 bases and the J segment 0 bases; nucleotides outside the gene matches: 6. Germline CDR1 reads SGHAT; CDR2 reads FQNNGV. The CDR3 covers 18 residues. For the CDR3, the DNA is TGTGCCAGCAGCGGACCTAGCGGGAGGAACTCTGGGGCCAACGTCCTGACTTTC. This translates into CASSGPSGRNSGANVLTF.

In its sample, this clonotype was seen a few times. The rearrangement uses TRBV2 and TRBJ1-1, with D hard to call. The CDR3 consists of 14 residues. V was trimmed by 4 bases and J by 0 bases, leaving 9 bases between them. Germline V gives CDR1 SNHLY, CDR2 FYNNEI. The CDR3 spells CASSVPLMNTEAFF. The CDR3 nucleotides are TGTGCCAGCAGTGTCCCCCTCATGAACACTGAAGCTTTCTTT.

The gene calls are TRBV7-9 and TRBJ2-3; 9 positions agree with TRBD2. CDR3 length: 16 residues. The V gene end was trimmed by 5 bases and the J gene end by 5 bases; junction bases not matched to a gene: 11. Germline V lookup: CDR1 SEHNR, CDR2 FQNEAQ (reference sequence). CDR3 nucleotide sequence: TGTGCCAGCAGCCCAAGACTAGCGGAGGTTTTAGATACGCAGTATTTT. Translation gives CASSPRLAEVLDTQYF.